This T cell receptor (beta chain) was captured by sequencing in a study of shared clonotypes between healthy human individuals. Deletions cut 8 bases from V and 0 bases from J, with 10 bases between. CDR1 and CDR2 (germline): MDHEN, SYDVKM. This CDR3 has 13 residues. Whole-study findings and limits: In general, naive subsets displayed greater estimated richness than memory subsets did.

CD4+ cell separation produced CD45RA+ naive and CD45RA-negative memory subsets. The study ran the assay at deep level. Original data processing: Because ImmunoSEQ provided only junction sequences with no quality scores, the filtering differed. Assay used: immunoSEQ multiplex PCR; TCRdb lists only in-frame clones, some missing. The DNA was the basis for D and trimming; V, J and clone size are from that table. This sample has about 1 million clones; approximately 70% occur once, and the top ten carry about 1.5%. Notes on this clone: The antigen is unknown.

The source of this sequence is a young man in good health. V and J are TRBV28 and TRBJ1-2; unclear D gene. Sequenced: memory CD4+ T cells sorted from blood. The subset: CD45RA-negative fraction. CDR3 nucleotide sequence: TGTGCCAGCGGGAAGCCGGCTAACTATGGCTACACCTTC. The encoded protein is CASGKPANYGYTF.